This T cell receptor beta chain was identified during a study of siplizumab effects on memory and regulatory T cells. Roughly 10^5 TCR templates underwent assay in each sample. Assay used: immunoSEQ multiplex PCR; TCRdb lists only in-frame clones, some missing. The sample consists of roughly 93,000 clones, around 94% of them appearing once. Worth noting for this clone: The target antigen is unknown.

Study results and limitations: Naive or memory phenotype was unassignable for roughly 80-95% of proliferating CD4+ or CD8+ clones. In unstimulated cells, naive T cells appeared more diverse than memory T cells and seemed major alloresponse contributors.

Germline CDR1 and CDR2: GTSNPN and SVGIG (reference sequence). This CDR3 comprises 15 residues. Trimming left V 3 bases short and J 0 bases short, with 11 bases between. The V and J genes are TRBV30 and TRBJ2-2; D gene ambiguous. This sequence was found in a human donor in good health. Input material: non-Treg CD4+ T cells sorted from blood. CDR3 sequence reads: CAWRSETANTGELFF. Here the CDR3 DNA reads TGTGCCTGGAGATCCGAGACGGCGAACACCGGGGAGCTGTTTTTT. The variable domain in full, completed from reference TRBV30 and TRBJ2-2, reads SQTIHQWPATLVQPVGSPLSLECTVEGTSNPNLYWYRQAAGRGLQLLFYSVGIGQISSEVPQNLSASRPQDRQFILSSKKLLLSDSGFYLCAWRSETANTGELFFGEGSRLTVL.